This is a list of T cell receptor beta chains from one sample in a study of blood T cell repertoires in COVID-19. Here immunoSEQ multiplex PCR was the method, and the copy in TCRdb shows in-frame clones only, minus some. The table includes just under 300,000 clones, more than 75% detected once. The sequencing sample was made of peripheral blood. The receptor set was obtained from a man between 70 and 80 years old with acute or convalescent COVID-19. CDR3s include the opening cysteine and the closing phenylalanine or tryptophan. The D gene is left open where the match is weak. Clone size, where shown, is once, few, many, or a class for clones that have expanded.

>TRBJ2-7|TRBD2|12|TRBV6-5|few
CASKGGYYEQYF
TGTGCCAGCAAGGGAGGGTACTACGAGCAGTACTTC
>TRBJ2-2|TRBD2|18|TRBV11-3|.
CASSSPTSGRAGTGELFF
TGTGCCAGCAGCTCACCGACTAGCGGGAGGGCGGGCACCGGGGAGCTGTTTTTT
>TRBJ1-1|TRBD1|20|TRBV6-2/TRBV6-3|.
CASSRNLPLGQGARSTEAFF
TGTGCCAGCAGCCGCAACCTCCCGTTGGGACAGGGGGCGCGGAGCACTGAAGCTTTCTTT
>TRBJ1-2|TRBD1|10|TRBV6-5|.
CAYRGSGYTF
TGTGCTTACAGGGGATCTGGCTACACCTTC
>TRBJ1-6|.|15|TRBV20-1|.
CSASRGLPYNSPLHF
TGCAGTGCTAGTAGGGGACTACCCTATAATTCACCCCTCCACTTT
>TRBJ2-3|TRBD1|15|TRBV5-1|.
CASSLGTGWSDTQYF
TGCGCCAGCAGCTTGGGGACAGGGTGGTCAGATACGCAGTATTTT
>TRBJ1-1|.|16|TRBV6-2/TRBV6-3|.
CASSYSNQGRNTEAFF
TGTGCCAGCAGTTACTCGAACCAGGGGAGGAACACTGAAGCTTTCTTT
>TRBJ2-7|TRBD1|15|TRBV19|.
CARNQYLQGVGEQYF
TGTGCCAGAAACCAGTATTTACAGGGGGTTGGCGAGCAGTACTTC
>TRBJ2-1|.|12|TRBV6-5|.
CASRLQGGEQFF
TGTGCCAGCAGACTTCAGGGCGGTGAGCAGTTCTTC
>TRBJ1-1|.|14|TRBV6-5|.
CASRTNVPVTEAFF
TGTGCCAGCAGAACAAACGTTCCAGTCACTGAAGCTTTCTTT
>TRBJ2-5|TRBD1|15|TRBV9|.
CASSVGQGAEETQYF
TGTGCCAGCAGCGTAGGGCAGGGGGCGGAGGAGACCCAGTACTTC
>TRBJ1-6|TRBD1|15|TRBV4-2|.
CASSQERQGVSPLHF
TGTGCCAGCAGCCAAGAACGGCAGGGGGTATCACCCCTCCACTTT
>TRBJ1-2|.|15|TRBV7-9|.
CASSLFGNLNYGYTF
TGTGCCAGCAGCTTATTCGGGAATTTAAACTATGGCTACACCTTC
>TRBJ2-7|TRBD2|15|TRBV5-1|.
CASSLPSGPGDEQYF
TGCGCCAGCAGCTTGCCTAGCGGGCCGGGCGACGAGCAGTACTTC
>TRBJ2-7|TRBD2|16|TRBV9|.
CASSASSLGLAGEQYF
TGTGCCAGCAGCGCTAGTTCTTTGGGACTAGCGGGCGAGCAGTACTTC
>TRBJ2-5|.|15|TRBV7-9|.
CASPAEGGQQETQYF
TGTGCCAGTCCTGCTGAGGGTGGTCAGCAAGAGACCCAGTACTTC
>TRBJ1-4|TRBD1|16|TRBV2|.
CASSGRDSATNEKLFF
TGTGCCAGCAGTGGCCGGGACAGTGCAACTAATGAAAAACTGTTTTTT
>TRBJ1-6|TRBD1|14|TRBV3-1/TRBV3-2|.
CASSLGQGNSPLHF
TGTGCCAGCAGCTTGGGACAGGGGAATTCACCCCTCCACTTT
>TRBJ2-7|.|13|TRBV30|.
CAWSVHRSYEQYF
TGTGCCTGGAGTGTACACCGCTCCTACGAGCAGTACTTC
>TRBJ1-4|.|11|TRBV20-1|.
CSAGGGEKLFF
TGCAGTGCGGGCGGGGGTGAAAAACTGTTTTTT
>TRBJ2-3|.|13|TRBV6-5|.
CASSGSGIDTQYF
TGTGCCAGCAGCGGCTCAGGGATAGATACGCAGTATTTT
>TRBJ2-3|TRBD1|15|TRBV9|.
CASSVLQGAKDTQYF
TGTGCCAGCAGCGTCCTACAGGGGGCAAAAGATACGCAGTATTTT
>TRBJ1-5|TRBD1|17|TRBV6-1|.
CASSDRGPRYSNQPQHF
TGTGCCAGCAGTGACAGGGGGCCAAGATATAGCAATCAGCCCCAGCATTTT
>TRBJ1-2|.|12|TRBV5-1|.
CASSLATYGYTF
TGCGCCAGCAGCTTGGCTACGTATGGCTACACCTTC
>TRBJ1-2|.|13|TRBV12-3/TRBV12-4|few
CASSLDRTYGYTF
TGTGCCAGCAGTCTTGACAGAACCTATGGCTACACCTTC
>TRBJ2-7|.|14|TRBV28|.
CASSLGRLSNEQYF
TGTGCCAGCAGTTTAGGCAGGTTGAGTAACGAGCAGTACTTC
>TRBJ2-2|.|12|TRBV29-1|.
CSVQGFTGELFF
TGCAGCGTCCAGGGATTCACCGGGGAGCTGTTTTTT
>TRBJ1-2|.|12|TRBV5-1|.
CASSLEGHGYTF
TGCGCCAGCAGCCTGGAGGGGCATGGCTACACCTTC
>TRBJ1-5|.|13|TRBV6-2/TRBV6-3|.
CASSYPQGQPQHF
TGTGCCAGCAGTTATCCTCAGGGACAGCCCCAGCATTTT
>TRBJ2-3|TRBD2|17|TRBV7-6|.
CASSPASGGGARDTQYF
TGTGCCAGCAGCCCCGCTTCTGGCGGGGGGGCGCGGGATACGCAGTATTTT
>TRBJ1-2|.|15|TRBV5-6|.
CASSSVSLINYGYTF
TGTGCCAGCAGCTCAGTGTCCCTTATTAACTATGGCTACACCTTC
>TRBJ1-4|TRBD1|17|TRBV15|.
CATSRDLVGQHNEKLFF
TGTGCCACCAGCAGAGATTTAGTGGGACAGCATAATGAAAAACTGTTTTTT
>TRBJ1-2|.|13|TRBV24-1|.
CATSRGVDYGYTF
TGTGCCACTTCGCGCGGGGTTGACTATGGCTACACCTTC
>TRBJ1-5|.|15|TRBV7-2|.
CASSASMNSNQPQHF
TGTGCCAGCAGCGCCAGTATGAATAGCAATCAGCCCCAGCATTTT
>TRBJ2-7|.|15|TRBV5-1|.
CASSIGTGSTYEQYF
TGCGCCAGCAGCATCGGCACAGGGTCTACCTACGAGCAGTACTTC
>TRBJ2-2|.|13|TRBV19|.
CASIASQAGELFF
TGTGCCAGCATAGCCTCACAGGCCGGGGAGCTGTTTTTT
>TRBJ1-5|TRBD1|14|TRBV29-1|.
CSVADGTGNQPQHF
TGCAGCGTTGCAGACGGGACAGGAAATCAGCCCCAGCATTTT
>TRBJ1-2|.|13|TRBV12-3/TRBV12-4|.
CASSPDTGKGYTF
TGTGCCAGCAGTCCGGATACAGGGAAAGGCTACACCTTC
>TRBJ1-2|.|15|TRBV6-5|.
CASSYVGRGGYGYTF
TGTGCCAGCAGTTACGTGGGTCGGGGTGGATATGGCTACACCTTC
>TRBJ2-3|.|15|TRBV27|.
CASSLGGMGSDTQYF
TGTGCCAGCAGTTTAGGAGGGATGGGGTCAGATACGCAGTATTTT
>TRBJ2-1|.|16|TRBV19|.
CASSIGGGHYYNEQFF
TGTGCCAGTAGTATCGGCGGGGGACACTATTACAATGAGCAGTTCTTC
>TRBJ1-2|TRBD1|14|TRBV24-1|.
CATSDRRGQFGYTF
TGTGCCACCAGTGACCGCAGGGGGCAGTTTGGCTACACCTTC